Presented here are 29 T cell receptor beta chains from one specimen sequenced in a study of PD-L1 blockade in urothelial cancer. Measured with immunoSEQ multiplex PCR; TCRdb has only the in-frame clones, and not every one. The data show 20,000 to 25,000 clones, more than 75% seen once. As for time point: peripheral blood 6 weeks after treatment start. This specimen was PBMCs, taken around atezolizumab (anti-PD-L1) treatment. Source of these receptors: an older woman with urothelial cancer.

The chain is built from TRBV11-3 and TRBJ2-7, with 8 bases fitting TRBD1. Germline-derived CDR1 and CDR2 are SGHNT and YENEEA. The CDR3 has 13 residues. J gave up 2 bases and V 4 bases, and 1 base lay outside the gene matches. The CDR3 nucleotides are TGTGCCAGCAGCTCCAGGGGGCCCTACGAGCAGTACTTC. Protein sequence: CASSSRGPYEQYF.

This chain uses TRBV7-2 with TRBJ2-5; 7 nucleotides match TRBD2. Germline V gene data show CDR1 as SGHTA and CDR2 as FQGNSA. The CDR3 is 14 residues long. V shed 1 base, J shed 1 base, and the junction held 0 bases outside the gene matches. The CDR3 DNA is TGTGCCAGCAGCTTAGGCGGGAGCCAAGAGACCCAGTACTTC. This translates into CASSLGGSQETQYF.

The V call is TRBV21-1, the J call TRBJ2-7; the table names TRBD2, a call not compared with the DNA. TRBV21-1 is a pseudogene segment. This CDR3 region has 12 residues. The CDR3 is CASRAGAHEQYF. The CDR3 DNA is TGTGCCAGCAGAGCGGGAGCCCACGAGCAGTACTTC.

This chain uses TRBV15 with TRBJ2-3; TRBD2 matches at 8 bases. Per the germline V gene, CDR1 is LNHNV and CDR2 is YYDKDF (reference sequence). Losses at the gene ends were 0 bases for V and 3 bases for J; bases not matched to a gene: 11. The CDR3 has 18 amino acids. CDR3 residues: CATSRDPLSGRSTDTQYF. The CDR3 DNA reads as TGTGCCACCAGCAGAGACCCACTAAGCGGGAGATCAACAGATACGCAGTATTTT. The variable domain in full, completed from reference TRBV15 and TRBJ2-3, reads DAMVIQNPRYQVTQFGKPVTLSCSQTLNHNVMYWYQQKSSQAPKLLFHYYDKDFNNEADTPDNFQSRRPNTSFCFLDIRSPGLGDTAMYLCATSRDPLSGRSTDTQYFGPGTRLTVL.

The gene calls are TRBV2 and TRBJ2-5, with TRBD2 matching over 8 bases. This CDR3 region has 14 residues. J lost 1 base, V lost 11 bases, and 9 bases had no gene match. Looked up from germline, CDR1 is SNHLY and CDR2 is FYNNEI. The CDR3 region is CAFGSSGFQETQYF. CDR3 DNA sequence: TGTGCCTTTGGGTCTAGCGGGTTCCAAGAGACCCAGTACTTC.

The chain links TRBV6-5 to TRBJ1-1; perhaps TRBD1 as D (5 bases). Between the trimmed V and J ends, which lost 0 bases and 5 bases, there was a span of 7 bases. This CDR3 spans 13 amino acids. Per germline, CDR1 MNHEY and CDR2 SVGAGI. CDR3 nucleotide sequence: TGTGCCAGCAGTTACTCGACAGCGACTGAAGCTTTCTTT. This codes for CASSYSTATEAFF.

This rearrangement joins TRBV5-1 to TRBJ2-7, with 7 nucleotides matching TRBD1. The CDR3 extends over 14 amino acids. With 4 bases clipped from V and 3 bases from J, the junction kept 7 bases outside the gene matches. The germline CDR1 and CDR2 sequences are SGHRS and YFSETQ. CDR3 DNA sequence: TGCGCCAGCAGCACCGACAGGGTAATCTACGAGCAGTACTTC. Its translation: CASSTDRVIYEQYF.

The sample holds a few counts of this clone. The CDR3 loop reads CASSIVGTVDEQYF. CDR3 coding DNA: TGTGCCAGTAGTATAGTCGGGACTGTGGACGAGCAGTACTTC. The rearrangement links TRBV19 to TRBJ2-7, with a possible D match to TRBD2 (6 bases). The V gene's germline CDR1 is LNHDA and CDR2 SQIVND (reference sequence). This CDR3 comprises 14 residues. The V and J ends lost 1 base and 5 bases respectively, with 12 bases between them.

The chain has TRBV11-3 and TRBJ2-2; no firm D call. Germline values: CDR1 SGHNT, CDR2 YENEEA. There are 13 residues in the CDR3. With 3 bases removed from V and 8 bases from J, the gap between germline ends came to 10 bases. CDR3 loop: CASSLNSRGELFF. The CDR3 DNA is TGTGCCAGCAGCTTGAACTCGCGGGGGGAGCTGTTTTTT.

The V call is TRBV28, the J call TRBJ2-7; 9 bases are shared with TRBD2. Per germline, CDR1 MDHEN and CDR2 SYDVKM. The ends lost 4 bases at V and 0 bases at J; junction bases unmatched: 7. The length of the CDR3 is 16 residues. The CDR3 nucleotides read TGTGCCAGCAGTTCCAGAATAGCGGGAGCCTCCTACGAGCAGTACTTC. This gives the protein CASSSRIAGASYEQYF. The full variable domain, its missing parts supplied by reference TRBV28 and TRBJ2-7, is DVKVTQSSRYLVKRTGEKVFLECVQDMDHENMFWYRQDPGLGLRLIYFSYDVKMKEKGDIPEGYSVSREKKERFSLILESASTNQTSMYLCASSSRIAGASYEQYFGPGTRLTVT.

CDR3 region: CASSNRVRNTGELFF. CDR3 bases: TGTGCCAGCAGTAACAGAGTTCGGAACACCGGGGAGCTGTTTTTT. The rearrangement uses TRBV2 and TRBJ2-2; D is unresolved. Germline assignment: CDR1 SNHLY and CDR2 FYNNEI. The ends were cut back, 5 bases at V and 1 base at J, with 11 bases in the middle. CDR3 length: 15 residues. Full variable domain (outside the CDR3, taken from reference TRBV2 and TRBJ2-2): EPEVTQTPSHQVTQMGQEVILRCVPISNHLYFYWYRQILGQKVEFLVSFYNNEISEKSEIFDDQFSVERPDGSNFTLKIRSTKLEDSAMYFCASSNRVRNTGELFFGEGSRLTVL.

The chain recombines TRBV7-2 with TRBJ2-7; 10 nucleotides agree with TRBD2. Germline CDR1 and CDR2: SGHTA and FQGNSA. J lost 4 bases, V lost 5 bases, and 5 bases had no gene match. This CDR3 contains 14 residues. DNA for the CDR3: TGTGCCAGCAGCCCGAGCGGGAGGGGGTACGAGCAGTACTTC. Amino acid sequence: CASSPSGRGYEQYF. The full variable domain, in which reference TRBV7-2 and TRBJ2-7 provide the parts outside the CDR3, is GAGVSQSPSNKVTEKGKDVELRCDPISGHTALYWYRQSLGQGLEFLIYFQGNSAPDKSGLPSDRFSAERTGGSVSTLTIQRTQQEDSAVYLCASSPSGRGYEQYFGPGTRLTVT.

The chain has TRBV5-6 and TRBJ2-3; 9 bases match TRBD1. The CDR3 totals 15 residues. The V segment lost 4 bases and the J segment 4 bases; nucleotides outside the gene matches: 7. The germline V gene encodes CDR1 SGHDT and CDR2 YYEEEE. The CDR3 spells CASSPGTGNPDTQYF. DNA of the CDR3: TGTGCCAGCAGCCCCGGGACAGGGAATCCAGATACGCAGTATTTT.

CDR3 coding DNA: TGTGCCAGCAGCCAACTCGCAAGGAACACCGGGGAGCTGTTTTTT. This encodes CASSQLARNTGELFF. This rearrangement joins TRBV5-6 to TRBJ2-2; D remains ambiguous. CDR1 and CDR2 (germline): SGHDT, YYEEEE. Trimming took off 4 bases at V and 1 base at J, with 11 bases between the two ends. The CDR3 is 15 residues long.

Of note for this clone: Relative to the germline gene, one junction end is altered; a read error may explain this. Other DNA sequences of this sample code for an identical CDR3. The chain uses TRBV2 and TRBJ2-7; TRBD1 matches 7 bases. This CDR3 has 13 amino acids. The germline V gene has CDR1 SNHLY and CDR2 FYNNEI. The CDR3 sequence is CASSGTVSYEQYF. CDR3 in DNA: TGTGCCAGCAGCGGGACAGTCTCCTACGAGCAGTACTTT.

The chain uses TRBV2 and TRBJ1-2; TRBD1 agrees at 8 bases. V lost 6 bases, J lost 8 bases, and 5 bases stayed unmatched. This CDR3 contains 12 residues. CDR1 and CDR2 from the germline V gene are SNHLY and FYNNEI. CDR3 region: CASRADRGGYTF. The CDR3, as DNA: TGTGCCAGCAGAGCCGACAGGGGAGGCTACACCTTC.

J is TRBJ1-2 and V is TRBV2; 10 bases line up with TRBD1. Trimming at V came to 4 bases and at J to 3 bases, leaving 8 bases not matched to a gene. Germline V gives CDR1 SNHLY, CDR2 FYNNEI. The CDR3 loop spans 16 amino acids. CDR3: CASSGGGQGSYYGYTF. CDR3 DNA sequence: TGTGCCAGCAGTGGAGGGGGACAGGGGAGTTACTATGGCTACACCTTC.

V usage is TRBV2 and J usage is TRBJ1-2, with D perhaps matching TRBD1 (6 bases). The ends were cut back, 5 bases at V and 7 bases at J, with 14 bases in the middle. The germline CDR1 and CDR2 sequences are SNHLY and FYNNEI. The CDR3 spans 13 residues. CDR3 DNA: TGTGCCAGCAGTCGGGACATCAGCGGTGGCTACACCTTC. This encodes CASSRDISGGYTF.

Regarding this clone: One junction end does not reproduce the germline sequence, and a read error may be involved. This chain links TRBV7-8 with TRBJ2-5, with 8 bases fitting TRBD2. CDR1 is SGHVS and CDR2 is FQNEAQ in the germline V gene. The CDR3 has 15 residues. The CDR3 protein is CASSLAGTRQETQYF. The CDR3 region has the DNA TGTGCCAGCAGCCTAGCCGGGACTAGGCAAGAGACCCAGTACTTC. Full variable domain (missing parts from reference TRBV7-8 and TRBJ2-5): GAGVSQSPRYKVAKRGQDVALRCDPISGHVSLFWYQQALGQGPEFLTYFQNEAQLDKSGLPSDRFFAERPEGSVSTLKIQRTQQEDSAVYLCASSLAGTRQETQYFGPGTRLLVL.

The genes are TRBV7-9 and TRBJ1-2, with 10 positions matching TRBD1. The CDR3 is 18 amino acids. Trimming removed 4 bases from V and 5 bases from J; junction bases left unmatched: 16. From germline, CDR1 is SEHNR and CDR2 FQNEAQ (reference sequence). The CDR3 DNA is TGTGCCAGCAGCTCCAAAATGCCGGGACAGGGGAGAAGGTATGGCTACACCTTC. Its protein is CASSSKMPGQGRRYGYTF.

J is TRBJ1-4 and V is TRBV7-8; D gene ambiguous. V shed 1 base and J shed 4 bases, with 10 bases lying between them. This CDR3 has 15 residues. CDR1 is SGHVS and CDR2 is FQNEAQ in the germline V gene. CDR3 protein: CASSLVGSFNEKLFF. DNA of the CDR3: TGTGCCAGCAGCTTAGTTGGGAGTTTTAATGAAAAACTGTTTTTT.

The chain couples TRBV27 to TRBJ1-2; D is undetermined. The CDR3 sequence is 13 residues long. V gave up 4 bases and J gave up 0 bases, with 6 bases separating them. Germline lookup yields CDR1 MNHEY and CDR2 SMNVEV (reference sequence). For the CDR3, the DNA is TGTGCCAGCAGTTACGGGTCTAACTATGGCTACACCTTC. Amino acids: CASSYGSNYGYTF.

This clone came up once. One end of the junction fails to match germline, which may point to a read error. The CDR3: CASSFPGQPLF. The DNA of the CDR3 is TGTGCCAGCAGCTTTCCGGGACAGCCACTCTTC. This chain uses TRBV7-9 with TRBJ2-1, with 7 bases identical to TRBD1. The CDR3 is 11 residues long. Germline-derived CDR1 and CDR2 are SEHNR and FQNEAQ (reference sequence).

The rearrangement uses TRBV29-1 and TRBJ2-7; no firm D call. The CDR3 has 13 residues. Trimming cost V 6 bases and J 2 bases, with 14 bases left between them. Germline-derived CDR1 and CDR2 are SQVTM and ANQGSEA. The chain's CDR3 is CSVIEIPPYEQYF. The DNA for the CDR3 is TGCAGCGTCATAGAGATCCCCCCCTACGAGCAGTACTTC.

This chain links TRBV5-1 with TRBJ2-2; perhaps TRBD1 as D (6 bases). CDR3 size: 16 residues. From germline, CDR1 is SGHRS and CDR2 YFSETQ. V lost 4 bases, J lost 2 bases, and 15 bases lay in between. The CDR3 sequence is CASSPRTASNTGELFF. The CDR3 bases are TGCGCCAGCAGCCCCCGGACAGCCTCAAACACCGGGGAGCTGTTTTTT.

The V call is TRBV10-3, the J call TRBJ2-1, with 7 positions matching TRBD1. Per germline, CDR1 ENHRY and CDR2 SYGVKD. The V gene end was trimmed by 5 bases and the J gene end by 4 bases; junction bases not matched to a gene: 11. The CDR3 is made up of 16 amino acids. The CDR3 protein is CAISSQTGWGYNEQFF. The CDR3 DNA reads TGTGCCATCAGTAGCCAGACAGGGTGGGGATACAATGAGCAGTTCTTC.

V usage is TRBV5-6 and J usage is TRBJ1-5, with 9 bases identical to TRBD1. This CDR3 spans 13 amino acids. Germline lookup yields CDR1 SGHDT and CDR2 YYEEEE. J was trimmed by 8 bases and V by 3 bases; bases with no gene match: 3. The CDR3 region is CASSSGQGKPQHF. CDR3 nucleotides: TGTGCCAGCAGCTCGGGACAGGGTAAGCCCCAGCATTTT.

The chain joins TRBV7-2 to TRBJ2-5, with D perhaps TRBD1 (6 bases). The CDR3 length is 13 residues. In germline, CDR1 is SGHTA, CDR2 FQGNSA. Trimming cost V 5 bases and J 5 bases, with 12 bases left between them. The CDR3 loop is CASSPWGRETQYF. CDR3 DNA: TGTGCCAGCAGCCCCTGGGGGCGGGAGACCCAGTACTTC.

This clone was recorded once. The chain links TRBV5-1 to TRBJ2-1; D gene ambiguous. Germline CDR1 reads SGHRS; CDR2 reads YFSETQ. V was trimmed by 7 bases and J by 15 bases, leaving 23 bases between them. This CDR3 has 13 residues. Written as DNA, the CDR3 is TGCGCCAGCGGATCCTTGGGCCTCAGAAGACGGTTCTTC. Its protein is CASGSLGLRRRFF.